This note documents a single T cell receptor (beta chain) sequence. The CDR3 length is 13 residues. The V end was cut by 3 bases, the J end by 4 bases, with 8 bases between. Using immunoSEQ multiplex PCR, the repertoire was profiled, and TCRdb retains in-frame clones only, with some absent. The table includes roughly 130,000 clones, 84% detected once. The data were obtained in a study of blood T cell repertoires in COVID-19. J is TRBJ2-3 and V is TRBV12-3 or TRBV12-4; D not resolved. The receptor was isolated from a young woman who had recovered from COVID-19. The sample comprised PBMCs or T cells enriched from blood (not recorded which). The CDR3 loop reads CASSLAEADTQYF. DNA of the CDR3: TGTGCCAGCAGTTTGGCGGAAGCAGATACGCAGTATTTT.